What follows is one T cell receptor (beta chain) and its context. The antigen remains unidentified. Stimulus-free culture yielded autoproliferating CFSE-dim and non-proliferating CFSE-high T cells, each sequenced separately. Approximately 5x10^7 CFSE-labeled PBMCs were cultured 7 days unstimulated, then replicate wells were pooled. Without exogenous stimuli, around 0.5 uM CFSE-labeled PBMCs were cultured serum-free. Measured with immunoSEQ multiplex PCR; TCRdb has only the in-frame clones, and not every one. Of some 49,000 clones listed, more than 65% are singletons. Trimming cost V 2 bases and J 4 bases, with 8 bases left between them. CDR3 size: 14 residues. Per germline, CDR1 SEHNR and CDR2 FQNEAQ (reference sequence). The sample belongs to a study of memory B cells and T cells in multiple sclerosis. Whole-study results and caveats: Clone-set sizes differed between compartments, so shared clonotype counts needed normalization.

Specimen: PBMCs from blood kept in culture. The sequence was collected from a human donor with multiple sclerosis. The chain employs TRBV7-9 and TRBJ2-2; D ambiguous. CDR3: CASSLKGITGELFF. The CDR3 DNA reads as TGTGCCAGCAGCTTAAAAGGGATCACCGGGGAGCTGTTTTTT.